The 12 T cell receptor beta chains below all came from one sample that was sequenced in a study of post-analysis software for immune sequencing data. Study observations and caveats: Comparison of patients with controls showed about 5 TRBV segments more frequent in patients, TRBV5-6, TRBV5-1 and TRBV20-1 among them.

Unique molecular identifiers were present in the TCR beta cDNA libraries. Via MiXCR, TCRdb re-called the PCR reads, giving one row per CDR3 protein. In the table there are about 820,000 distinct CDR3 sequences, roughly 58% of which are singletons. These TCRs are of unknown antigen specificity. The sequenced sample consisted of blood. These receptors all stem from a girl between 5 and 17 years old with multiple sclerosis.

The rearrangement uses TRBV4-1 and TRBJ2-1; D unclear. The CDR3 totals 15 residues. V dropped 10 bases and J dropped 1 base, with 17 bases sitting between them. Germline-derived CDR1 and CDR2 are MGHRA and YSYEKL. The CDR3 spells CATQGELSSYNEQFF. The CDR3 region has the DNA TGCGCCACTCAAGGAGAGTTGTCGTCCTACAATGAGCAGTTCTTC.

The V gene is TRBV25-1, the J gene TRBJ1-6; D not certain. This CDR3 spans 12 amino acids. Trimming shortened V by 2 bases and J by 8 bases, and 4 bases separated the two germline ends. Per germline, CDR1 MGHDK and CDR2 SYGVNS. This chain's CDR3 is CASSEGDSPLHF. Written as DNA, the CDR3 is TGTGCCAGCAGTGAAGGAGATTCACCCCTCCACTTT.

This clonotype was detected many times. An end of the junction does not agree with germline; a read error may underlie this. The chain joins TRBV5-1 to TRBJ2-7; TRBD2 agrees at 9 bases. CDR3 size: 13 residues. Per the germline V gene, CDR1 is SGHRS and CDR2 is YFSETQ. CDR3 residues: CASRTSGSYEQYF. As DNA, the CDR3 is TGTGCCAGCAGAACTAGCGGGTCCTACGAGCAGTACTTC.

The chain employs TRBV12-3 or TRBV12-4 and TRBJ2-7; the D is unclear. The DNA matches TRBJ2-5 better at its end, which makes the J call doubtful. The CDR3 contains 14 residues. The DNA for the CDR3 is TGTGCCAGCAGTTTATTCCCTATCCGGGAGACCCAGTACTTC. Translation gives CASSLFPIRETQYF.

This clonotype showed up just a few times. The CDR3 DNA sequence: TGTGCCAGCAGCAAGGACGGAAATCCCTTACGGGAGCAGTACTTC. The encoded protein is CASSKDGNPLREQYF. The J gene is TRBJ2-7, the V gene TRBV6-5; D is unresolved. The germline V and J ends were trimmed by 6 bases and 7 bases, with 22 bases remaining between them. Germline V CDR1 and CDR2: MNHEY, SVGAGI. The CDR3 is made up of 15 amino acids.

The V call is TRBV5-1, the J call TRBJ1-2; no definite D call. With 2 bases removed from V and 2 bases from J, the gap between germline ends came to 16 bases. The CDR3 runs 16 residues. The germline gives CDR1 SGHRS, CDR2 YFSETQ. CDR3 in amino acids: CASSFDNPFSNYGYTF. In nucleotides, the CDR3 is TGCGCCAGCAGCTTCGATAATCCATTTAGCAACTATGGCTACACCTTC.

The genes are TRBV20-1 and TRBJ1-5; D unresolved. Germline lookup yields CDR1 DFQATT and CDR2 SNEGSKA (reference sequence). The CDR3 extends over 15 amino acids. V lost 5 bases and J 1 base, leaving 15 bases between the germline ends. The DNA of the CDR3 is TGCAGTGCTTTTAAGGCTGGGCCAAGCAATCAGCCCCAGCATTTT. Translated: CSAFKAGPSNQPQHF.

This sequence joins TRBV4-1 and TRBJ2-5; D is unclear. Germline assignment: CDR1 MGHRA and CDR2 YSYEKL. V was shortened by 1 base and J by 5 bases, with 14 bases between the two germline ends. The length of the CDR3 is 15 residues. The DNA for the CDR3 is TGCGCCAGCAGCCAAGGCCGAGGCGCCAGGGAGACCCAGTACTTC. This translates into CASSQGRGARETQYF.

The V and J genes are TRBV6-1 and TRBJ1-4, with TRBD1 as a possible D gene (6 bases). This CDR3 contains 14 residues. CDR1 is MNHNS, CDR2 SASEGT, per germline. V lost 8 bases, J lost 4 bases, and 14 bases lay in between. In nucleotides, the CDR3 is TGTGCCAGCTCAGGCAGGGGATATAATGAAAAACTGTTTTTT. This translates into CASSGRGYNEKLFF.

The V gene is TRBV4-2, the J gene TRBJ2-3; D possibly corresponds to TRBD2 (5 bases). Germline V gene sequence: CDR1 LGHNA, CDR2 YNFKEQ. The CDR3 is 16 amino acids. V was clipped by 2 bases and J by 2 bases, with 14 bases between them. The CDR3 loop is CASSQWLAQTTDTQYF. For the CDR3, the DNA is TGTGCCAGCAGCCAATGGTTAGCGCAGACCACAGATACGCAGTATTTT.

V usage is TRBV7-3 and J usage is TRBJ2-1, with D tentatively TRBD1 or TRBD2 (5 bases each). Germline V gene lookup returns CDR1 SGHTA and CDR2 FQGTGA. The length of the CDR3 is 14 residues. Trimming removed 5 bases at V and 8 bases at J, with 16 bases between. The CDR3 loop is CASSPPGLGDEQFF. DNA for the CDR3: TGTGCCAGCAGCCCCCCGGGGCTTGGGGATGAGCAGTTCTTC.

Here the CDR3 reads CASSYSLSGLAVSTDTQYF. In nucleotides, the CDR3 is TGTGCCAGCAGTTACTCGTTATCGGGACTAGCGGTTAGCACAGATACGCAGTATTTT. The chain couples TRBV6-5 to TRBJ2-3; 11 bases align to TRBD2. Looked up from germline, CDR1 is MNHEY and CDR2 is SVGAGI. V dropped 0 bases and J dropped 0; count of bases not matched to a gene: 8. This CDR3 spans 19 amino acids.